This TCR beta chain was profiled in a study of blood T cell repertoires in COVID-19. Study-level information: T cells, B-cell-depleted T cells, or PBMCs provided the cDNA or gDNA that served as material.

Per the original methods: From reference gene primer amplification, estimates of nucleated cell counts were derived. Repertoires were generated with immunoSEQ multiplex PCR, while TCRdb's copy carries only in-frame clones and drops some. The DNA was the basis for D and trimming; V, J and clone size are from that table. The table includes a few hundred thousand clones, around 90% detected once. Germline loops: CDR1 MNHEY, CDR2 SMNVEV (reference sequence). The CDR3 consists of 12 residues. V dropped 5 bases and J dropped 8 bases, with 12 bases sitting between them. Sample: peripheral blood. The chain couples TRBV27 to TRBJ1-2; D ambiguous. This sequence originates from a man aged 18 to 29 with active or convalescent COVID-19. CDR3 DNA: TGTGCCAGCAGTCACGGGGATCGCGGCTACACCTTC. Protein sequence: CASSHGDRGYTF.